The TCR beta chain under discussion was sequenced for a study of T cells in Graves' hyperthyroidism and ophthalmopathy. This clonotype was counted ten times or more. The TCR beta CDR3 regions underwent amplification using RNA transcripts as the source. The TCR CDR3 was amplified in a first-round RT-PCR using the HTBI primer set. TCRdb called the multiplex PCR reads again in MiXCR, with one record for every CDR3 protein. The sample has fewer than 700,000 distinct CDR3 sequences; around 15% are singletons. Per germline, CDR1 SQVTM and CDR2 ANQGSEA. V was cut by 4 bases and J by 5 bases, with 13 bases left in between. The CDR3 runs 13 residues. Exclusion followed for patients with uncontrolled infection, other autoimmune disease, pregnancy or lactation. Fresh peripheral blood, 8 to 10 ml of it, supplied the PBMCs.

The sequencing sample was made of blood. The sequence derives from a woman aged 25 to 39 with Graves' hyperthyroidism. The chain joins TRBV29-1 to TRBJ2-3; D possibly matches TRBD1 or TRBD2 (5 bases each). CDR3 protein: CSVVAGAVDTQYF. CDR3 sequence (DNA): TGCAGCGTTGTTGCCGGGGCTGTAGATACGCAGTATTTT.